This is a list of T cell receptor beta chains from one sample in a study of blood T cell repertoires in COVID-19. Measured with immunoSEQ multiplex PCR; TCRdb has only the in-frame clones, and not every one. The sample lists hundreds of thousands of clones, 86% seen once, with around 1.4% in the top ten. The sequencing input was peripheral blood. These receptors came from a woman younger than 45 with active or convalescent COVID-19. Both conserved end residues are part of each CDR3. Fields, in order: J gene, D gene, V gene, clone size, CDR3 DNA, CDR3 protein. D genes are given only for firm matches. Size is stated for part of the rows, as once, few or many counts, or as a class when the clone is expanded.

TRBJ1-1 | - | TRBV11-1 | - | TGTGCCAGCAGCTTTAGGAACACTGAAGCTTTCTTT | CASSFRNTEAFF
TRBJ2-7 | TRBD2 | TRBV29-1 | - | TGCAGCGCGGTTCCTAGCGGGAGTATCGGCCACGAGCAGTACTTC | CSAVPSGSIGHEQYF
TRBJ1-1 | TRBD1 | TRBV5-1 | - | TGCGCCAGCAGCTTGGAGTTTAGGGGGCGAGGGGACACTGAAGCTTTCTTT | CASSLEFRGRGDTEAFF
TRBJ1-1 | - | TRBV5-6 | few | TGTGCCAGCAGCTTGGCCTCAGGGAACACTGAAGCTTTCTTT | CASSLASGNTEAFF
TRBJ2-6 | TRBD1 | TRBV18 | - | TGTGCCAGCTCACCAATTACAGGGGCCGGGGCCAACGTCCTGACTTTC | CASSPITGAGANVLTF
TRBJ2-7 | TRBD2 | TRBV10-3 | - | TGTGCCATCAGTGAGCTGGTAGCGGGGCCCTACGAGCAGTACTTC | CAISELVAGPYEQYF
TRBJ2-4 | - | TRBV4-1 | - | TGCGCCAGCAGCCAAGAAGGGGCCGTCATTCAGTACTTC | CASSQEGAVIQYF
TRBJ2-7 | TRBD1 | TRBV6-6 | - | TGTGCCAGCAGTTCCCTGCCGGGACAGGGGTCCAACGAGCAGTACTTC | CASSSLPGQGSNEQYF
TRBJ2-7 | TRBD1 | TRBV5-1 | few | TGCGCCAGCAGCTTGGGCGGACAGGACGAGCAGTACTTC | CASSLGGQDEQYF
TRBJ2-7 | - | TRBV4-1 | - | TGCGCCAGCAGCGTTGATGGCCCCTACGAGCAGTACTTC | CASSVDGPYEQYF
TRBJ2-3 | TRBD1 | TRBV6-5 | - | TGTGCCAGCAGTTACTCCTGGACAGGGGATGATACGCAGTATTTT | CASSYSWTGDDTQYF
TRBJ1-3 | - | TRBV5-1 | once | TGCGCCAGCAGCCCGGGAGGTCCGGACACCATATATTTT | CASSPGGPDTIYF
TRBJ2-1 | TRBD2 | TRBV19 | once | TGTGCCAGTAGATCCGGGGGGGGGCTCGATGAGCAGTTCTTC | CASRSGGGLDEQFF
TRBJ1-5 | - | TRBV19 | - | TGTGCCAGTAGTGCCAGACAGGAAGCCCTTAATCAGCCCCAGCATTTT | CASSARQEALNQPQHF
TRBJ1-1 | TRBD1 | TRBV6-5 | - | TGTGCCAGCAGAGCCGGGACAGCAATGAACACTGAAGCTTTCTTT | CASRAGTAMNTEAFF
TRBJ2-1 | TRBD2 | TRBV6-4 | - | TGTGCCAGCAGTGTCGACCTTAGCGGGGGGGCGCGTGAGCAGTTCTTC | CASSVDLSGGAREQFF
TRBJ2-7 | TRBD2 | TRBV29-1 | - | TGCAGCGTTGGGGGGACTACCCCAAGAGAGCAGTACTTC | CSVGGTTPREQYF
TRBJ1-5 | TRBD1 | TRBV5-6 | - | TGTGCCAGCAGCCCTCAGACAGGGGGCGGTCAGCCCCAGCATTTT | CASSPQTGGGQPQHF
TRBJ2-2 | TRBD2 | TRBV7-8 | - | TGTGCCAGCAGCCGAAAATGGACTAGCGGGGTTAACACCGGGGAGCTGTTTTTT | CASSRKWTSGVNTGELFF
TRBJ2-2 | - | TRBV15 | - | TGTGCCACCAGCACCGGGGGTAACACCGGGGAGCTGTTTTTT | CATSTGGNTGELFF
TRBJ2-2 | TRBD1 | TRBV7-8 | - | TGTGCCAGCAGCTTAGTGTTATTTGGGACAGGGGGCCCCGCGAACACCGGGGAGCTGTTTTTT | CASSLVLFGTGGPANTGELFF
TRBJ2-7 | - | TRBV12-3/TRBV12-4 | - | TGTGCCAGCAGGTCTAACTCCTACGAGCAGTACTTC | CASRSNSYEQYF
TRBJ1-1 | TRBD1 | TRBV5-1 | - | TGCGCCAGCAGCTCGACAGGGGGGGCTGAAGCTTTCTTT | CASSSTGGAEAFF
TRBJ2-7 | TRBD1 | TRBV28 | - | TGTGCCAGCATCCCCGGGGACAGGGCCTACGAGCAGTACTTC | CASIPGDRAYEQYF
TRBJ1-1 | TRBD1 | TRBV7-9 | - | TGTGCCAGCAGCACAGGGGGTGGCTGGGCCCGAAACACTGAAGCTTTCTTT | CASSTGGGWARNTEAFF
TRBJ1-4 | TRBD1 | TRBV28 | - | TGTGCCAGCAGTTATCCGGGACAGGGCAGTGAAAAACTGTTTTTT | CASSYPGQGSEKLFF
TRBJ2-3 | - | TRBV7-9 | - | TGTGCCAGCAGCTTTTTGGGAGGTGACTTCGGGGATACGCAGTATTTT | CASSFLGGDFGDTQYF
TRBJ1-2 | TRBD1 | TRBV7-8 | - | TGTGCCAGCAGCGGGACAGGACAGGATCCTAACTATGGCTACACCTTC | CASSGTGQDPNYGYTF
TRBJ1-3 | - | TRBV4-1 | - | TGCGCCAGCAGCCAAGAACGCAGCGTCGGAAACACCATATATTTT | CASSQERSVGNTIYF
TRBJ1-1 | TRBD1 | TRBV27 | - | TGTGCCAGCAGTTTAAGGACAGGCGGATTCGGCACTGAAGCTTTCTTT | CASSLRTGGFGTEAFF
TRBJ1-2 | - | TRBV7-8 | - | TGTGCCAGCAGCCCACGCCAGGGGAACTATGGCTACACCTTC | CASSPRQGNYGYTF
TRBJ2-7 | TRBD2 | TRBV28 | - | TGTGCCAGCAGCCCTACTAGCGATCCCTACGAGCAGTACTTC | CASSPTSDPYEQYF